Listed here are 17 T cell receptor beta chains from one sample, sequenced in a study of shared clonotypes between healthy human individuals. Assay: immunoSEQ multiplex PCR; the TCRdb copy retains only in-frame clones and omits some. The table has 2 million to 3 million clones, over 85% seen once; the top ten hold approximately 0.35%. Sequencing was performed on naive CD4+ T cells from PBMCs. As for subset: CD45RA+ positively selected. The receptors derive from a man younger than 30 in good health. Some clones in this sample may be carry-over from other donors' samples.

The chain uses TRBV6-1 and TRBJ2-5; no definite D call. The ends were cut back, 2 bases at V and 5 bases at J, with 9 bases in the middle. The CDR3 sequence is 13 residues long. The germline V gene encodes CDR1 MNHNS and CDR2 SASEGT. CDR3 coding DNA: TGTGCCAGCAGTGAACGCAGCTGGGAGACCCAGTACTTC. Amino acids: CASSERSWETQYF.

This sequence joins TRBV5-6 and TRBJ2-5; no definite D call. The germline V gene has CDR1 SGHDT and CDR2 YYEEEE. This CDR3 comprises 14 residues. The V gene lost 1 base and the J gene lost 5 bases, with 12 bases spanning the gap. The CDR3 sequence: CASSLLGLEETQYF. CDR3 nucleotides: TGTGCCAGCAGCTTGCTCGGGCTCGAGGAGACCCAGTACTTC.

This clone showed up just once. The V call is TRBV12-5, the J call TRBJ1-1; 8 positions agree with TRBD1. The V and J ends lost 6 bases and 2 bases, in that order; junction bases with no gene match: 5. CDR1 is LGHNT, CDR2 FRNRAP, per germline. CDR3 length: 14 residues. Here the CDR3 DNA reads TGTGCTAGTGGCAAGACAGGGGTTAACACTGAAGCTTTCTTT. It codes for CASGKTGVNTEAFF.

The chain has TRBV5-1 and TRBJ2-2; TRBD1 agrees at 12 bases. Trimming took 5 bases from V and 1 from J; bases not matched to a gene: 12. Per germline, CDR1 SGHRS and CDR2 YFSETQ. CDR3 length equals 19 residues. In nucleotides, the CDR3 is TGCGCCAGCAGACCCGGGACAGGGGGCGCGGGGGTGAACACCGGGGAGCTGTTTTTT. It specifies CASRPGTGGAGVNTGELFF.

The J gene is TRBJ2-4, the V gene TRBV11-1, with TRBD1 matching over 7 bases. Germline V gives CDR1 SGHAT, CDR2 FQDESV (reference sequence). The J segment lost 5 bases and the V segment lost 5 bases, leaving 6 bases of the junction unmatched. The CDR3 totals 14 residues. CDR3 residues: CASSTPGTENIQYF. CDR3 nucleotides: TGTGCCAGCAGCACCCCCGGGACAGAAAACATTCAGTACTTC.

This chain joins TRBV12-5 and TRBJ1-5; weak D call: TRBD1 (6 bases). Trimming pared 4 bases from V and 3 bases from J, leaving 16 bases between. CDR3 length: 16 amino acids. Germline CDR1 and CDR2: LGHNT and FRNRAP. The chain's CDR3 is CASGSRTDRHNQPQHF. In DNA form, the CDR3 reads TGTGCTAGTGGTTCAAGGACAGACCGTCACAATCAGCCCCAGCATTTT.

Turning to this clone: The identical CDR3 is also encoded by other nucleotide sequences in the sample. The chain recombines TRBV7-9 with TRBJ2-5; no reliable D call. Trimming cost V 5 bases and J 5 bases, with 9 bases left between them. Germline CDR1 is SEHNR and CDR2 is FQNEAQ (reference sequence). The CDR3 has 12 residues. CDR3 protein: CASSPQGETQYF. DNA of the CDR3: TGTGCCAGCAGCCCCCAAGGCGAGACCCAGTACTTC.

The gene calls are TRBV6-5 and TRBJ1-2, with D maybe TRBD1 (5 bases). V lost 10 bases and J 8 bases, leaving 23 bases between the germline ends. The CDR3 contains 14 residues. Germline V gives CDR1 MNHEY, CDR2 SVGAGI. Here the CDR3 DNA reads TGTGCCACCCCCGTTGCCGGGACCCTAGGGGGCTACACCTTC. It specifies CATPVAGTLGGYTF.

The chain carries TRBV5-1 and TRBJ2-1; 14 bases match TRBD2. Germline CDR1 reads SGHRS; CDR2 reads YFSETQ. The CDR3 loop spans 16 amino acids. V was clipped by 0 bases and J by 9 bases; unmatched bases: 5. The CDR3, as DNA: TGCGCCAGCAGCTTGGCCGAGGGACTAGCGGGAGTTGAGCAGTTCTTC. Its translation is CASSLAEGLAGVEQFF.

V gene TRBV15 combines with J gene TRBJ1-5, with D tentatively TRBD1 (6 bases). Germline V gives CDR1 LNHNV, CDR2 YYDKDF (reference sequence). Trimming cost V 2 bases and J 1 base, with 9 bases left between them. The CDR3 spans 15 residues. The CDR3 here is CATSRQGMSNQPQHF. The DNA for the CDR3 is TGTGCCACCAGCAGACAGGGGATGAGCAATCAGCCCCAGCATTTT.

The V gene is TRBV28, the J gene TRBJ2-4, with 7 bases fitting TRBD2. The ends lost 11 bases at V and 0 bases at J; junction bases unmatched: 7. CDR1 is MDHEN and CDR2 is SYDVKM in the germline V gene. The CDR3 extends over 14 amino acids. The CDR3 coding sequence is TGTGCCTCCTGGGGGGGGATAGCCAAAAACATTCAGTACTTC. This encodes CASWGGIAKNIQYF.

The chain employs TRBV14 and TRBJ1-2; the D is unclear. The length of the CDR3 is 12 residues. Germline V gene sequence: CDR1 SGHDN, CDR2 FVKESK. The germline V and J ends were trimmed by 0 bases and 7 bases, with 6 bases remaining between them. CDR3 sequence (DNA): TGTGCCAGCAGCCAAGATCGGATTGGCTACACCTTC. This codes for CASSQDRIGYTF.

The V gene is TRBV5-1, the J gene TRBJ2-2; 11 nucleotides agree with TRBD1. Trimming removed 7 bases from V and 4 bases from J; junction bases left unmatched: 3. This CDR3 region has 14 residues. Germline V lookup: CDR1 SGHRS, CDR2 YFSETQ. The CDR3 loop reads CASRTGGGTGELFF. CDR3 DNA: TGCGCCAGCCGGACAGGGGGCGGCACCGGGGAGCTGTTTTTT.

Here the CDR3 reads CASSMGTSYEQYF. CDR3 sequence (DNA): TGTGCCAGTAGTATGGGCACTTCCTACGAGCAGTACTTC. The genes are TRBV19 and TRBJ2-7; the D is unclear. The V end lost 3 bases, the J end lost 1 base, and 7 bases lay between the germline ends. This CDR3 is built from 13 residues. Germline CDR1 reads LNHDA; CDR2 reads SQIVND (reference sequence).

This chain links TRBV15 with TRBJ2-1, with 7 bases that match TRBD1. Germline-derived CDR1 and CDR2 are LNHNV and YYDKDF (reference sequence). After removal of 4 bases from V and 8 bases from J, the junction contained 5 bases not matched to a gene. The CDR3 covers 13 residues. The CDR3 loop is CATSTRQGDEQFF. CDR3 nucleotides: TGTGCCACCAGCACCCGACAGGGCGATGAGCAGTTCTTC.

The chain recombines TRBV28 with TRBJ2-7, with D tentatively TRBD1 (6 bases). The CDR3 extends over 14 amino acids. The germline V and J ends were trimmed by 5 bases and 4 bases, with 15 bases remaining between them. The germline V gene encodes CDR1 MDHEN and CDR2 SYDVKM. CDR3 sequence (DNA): TGTGCCAGCAGTACACCGGGACAAAATTACGAGCAGTACTTC. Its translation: CASSTPGQNYEQYF.

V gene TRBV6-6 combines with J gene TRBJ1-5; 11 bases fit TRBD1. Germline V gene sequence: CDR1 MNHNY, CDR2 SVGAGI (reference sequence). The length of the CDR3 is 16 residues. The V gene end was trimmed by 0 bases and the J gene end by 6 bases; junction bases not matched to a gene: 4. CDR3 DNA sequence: TGTGCCAGCAGTTACTCCGGACAGGGGGCAGGTCAGCCCCAGCATTTT. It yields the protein CASSYSGQGAGQPQHF.